These T cell receptor beta chains were read from a single sample in a study of OX40 agonist ivuxolimab in advanced cancers. Method: immunoSEQ multiplex PCR; TCRdb's copy keeps in-frame clones and lacks some. The sample lists 65,000 to 70,000 clones; over 80% were seen once. The sequenced sample was CD4+ or CD8+ T cells sorted from blood, obtained in a trial of the OX40 agonist ivuxolimab. These receptors were obtained from an adult with an advanced solid tumor such as melanoma, head and neck, liver or kidney cancer. Both conserved end residues are part of each CDR3. Fields, in order: D gene, J gene, clone size, V gene, CDR3 DNA, CDR3 protein. D genes are given only for firm matches. Rows may omit the clone size; those that give it use once, few, many or a size class.

>-|TRBJ2-5|-|TRBV7-2
TGTGCCAGCAGCCCCTCTTTCCAAGAGACCCAGTACTTC
CASSPSFQETQYF
>-|TRBJ1-6|-|TRBV14
TGTGCCAGCAGCCAAGATATTACGAGTTGGGGGGGCAAGAGGGGATCACCCCTCCACTTT
CASSQDITSWGGKRGSPLHF
>-|TRBJ1-6|-|TRBV21-1
TGTGCCAGCAGCAAAGGTCCGGGACTCCACTTT
CASSKGPGLHF
>TRBD1|TRBJ1-3|-|TRBV7-8
TGTGCCAGCAGCTTATACTCAACAGGGGGTATAACATCTGGAAACACCATATATTTT
CASSLYSTGGITSGNTIYF
>TRBD2|TRBJ2-3|-|TRBV19
TGTGCCAGTAGTATCGCGGGGGGTATCGCAGATACGCAGTATTTT
CASSIAGGIADTQYF
>-|TRBJ1-1|-|TRBV7-9
TGTGCCAGCAGCAGGGTTCAAGGTGAAGCTTTCTTT
CASSRVQGEAFF
>-|TRBJ1-2|few|TRBV28
TGTGCCAGCAGGAGGGGTACCTTTGGCTACACCTTC
CASRRGTFGYTF
>-|TRBJ2-7|-|TRBV6-6
TGTGCCAGCAGTTACTCGGTTGCACTCCCGGGCTACGAGCAGTACTTC
CASSYSVALPGYEQYF
>TRBD1|TRBJ1-4|-|TRBV18
TGTGCCAGCTCACCCCCAGGTACAGGGGATATTGAGTTT
CASSPPGTGDIEF
>-|TRBJ2-5|-|TRBV7-2
TGTGCCAGCAGCTTACCGGGGGAAGAGACCCAGTACTTC
CASSLPGEETQYF
>-|TRBJ1-5|once|TRBV10-1
TGCGCCAGCAGTGATGGTGAGCAGCCCCAGCATTTT
CASSDGEQPQHF
>-|TRBJ2-3|-|TRBV11-2
TGTGCCAGCAGCTTTCCGTGGGAGACTAGCACAGATACGCAGTATTTT
CASSFPWETSTDTQYF
>-|TRBJ1-3|-|TRBV6-5
TGTGCCAGCAGTTACCAGGGTTCTGGAAACACCATATATTTT
CASSYQGSGNTIYF
>-|TRBJ2-5|-|TRBV15
TGTGCCACCAGCAGAGATCTTGGAGGAGAAGAGACCCAGTACTTC
CATSRDLGGEETQYF
>-|TRBJ2-3|-|TRBV19
TGTGCCAGTAGCCCTCCGTGGGGGGCCGGGGATACGCAGTATTTT
CASSPPWGAGDTQYF
>TRBD2|TRBJ2-2|few|TRBV6-5
TGTGCCAGCAGATCCGGACTAGCGGGGCCCGGGGAGCTGTTTTTT
CASRSGLAGPGELFF
>TRBD2|TRBJ2-5|-|TRBV7-9
TGTGCCAGCAGCTTAGGATATCAGCGGGGGGACCGCCAGTACTTC
CASSLGYQRGDRQYF
>TRBD1|TRBJ1-1|-|TRBV6-5
TGTGCCAGCAGTCAGCAGGGGGTCGGCACTGAAGCTTTCTTT
CASSQQGVGTEAFF
>-|TRBJ1-4|-|TRBV19
TGTGCCAGTAATCGGGATTTTGTGGGAAAACTGTTTTTT
CASNRDFVGKLFF
>-|TRBJ1-3|-|TRBV2
TGTGCCAGCAGTGAAGGAGGGATGGGCACCATATATTTT
CASSEGGMGTIYF
>TRBD1|TRBJ2-7|-|TRBV5-5
TGTGCCAGCAGCTTGAGGACAGGGGGAGGCGAGCAGTACTTC
CASSLRTGGGEQYF
>-|TRBJ1-2|-|TRBV6-1
TGTGCCAGCAGTGAACCCGGGGCCCTCTATGGCTACACCTTC
CASSEPGALYGYTF